This TCR beta chain is drawn from a study of blood T cell repertoires in COVID-19. Study-wide context: Some COVID-19 samples were acute and others convalescent; all came from the United States, Italy and Spain.

The CDR3 extends over 17 amino acids. Assay used: immunoSEQ multiplex PCR; TCRdb lists only in-frame clones, some missing. Here the sample spans about 99,000 clones, about 88% being singletons. This clonotype originated in a human donor in a cohort sampled during active COVID-19. The sequencing sample was made of peripheral blood. The chain is built from TRBV21-1 and TRBJ1-5. TRBV21-1 is classified as a pseudogene. DNA of the CDR3: TGTGCCAGCAGCAAACCCCGGCCGGGTTATAGCAATCAGCCCCAGCATTTT. This codes for CASSKPRPGYSNQPQHF.